The T cell receptor beta chain described here comes from a study of blood T cell repertoires in COVID-19. Authors' data handling: The assay estimated nucleated cells by amplifying reference gene primers. Data came from immunoSEQ multiplex PCR; TCRdb stores just in-frame clones and leaves some out. The D gene and trimming were derived from the DNA, and the V and J assignments and clone size from that table. The sample shows about 280,000 clones, 70% to 90% of them seen only once. This clone was detected a few times. Each participant's cohort was designated according to participant-reported clinical history. Germline CDR1 reads MDHEN; CDR2 reads SYDVKM. Trimming shortened V by 4 bases and J by 5 bases, and 18 bases separated the two germline ends. There are 16 residues in the CDR3.

The receptor's source is a woman younger than 45 with acute COVID-19. The chain combines TRBV28 with TRBJ1-5; no firm D call. The sample comprised PBMCs or T cells enriched from blood (not recorded which). This CDR3 is CASSSPRGVGYQPQHF. The DNA for the CDR3 is TGTGCCAGCAGTTCCCCGCGCGGGGTCGGATATCAGCCCCAGCATTTT. The full variable domain, with the rest looked up from reference TRBV28 and TRBJ1-5, is DVKVTQSSRYLVKRTGEKVFLECVQDMDHENMFWYRQDPGLGLRLIYFSYDVKMKEKGDIPEGYSVSREKKERFSLILESASTNQTSMYLCASSSPRGVGYQPQHFGDGTRLSIL.